Following are 32 T cell receptor beta chains from one sample sequenced in a study of blood T cell repertoires in COVID-19 (dated by TCRdb to about 2020). The library was obtained by the immunoSEQ multiplex PCR assay. What TCRdb holds here is the immuneACCESS table cut down to in-frame rearrangements. Part of the clones is not present; checked against another copy, under half of the missing clones reflect an unresolved V gene, and the others are unexplained. Across this sample there are around 620,000 clones, with 75% to 90% seen only once. Under 0.3% of the sample comes from the top ten. The sequenced material came from peripheral blood. The receptors derive from a woman between 18 and 30 years old with acute or convalescent COVID-19.

The rearrangement joins TRBV27 to TRBJ1-2, with a weak D call TRBD1 (6 bases). Deletions cut 8 bases from V and 5 bases from J, with 12 bases between. The CDR3 has 12 residues. In germline, CDR1 is MNHEY, CDR2 SMNVEV (reference sequence). The CDR3 DNA sequence: TGTGCCAGCGGGGGGGGGCTGTATGGCTACACCTTC. It translates to CASGGGLYGYTF.

The J gene is TRBJ2-1, the V gene TRBV5-4; the match to TRBD2 covers 14 bases. With V trimmed by 1 base and J by 15 bases, 6 bases remained unmatched. Germline values: CDR1 SGHNT, CDR2 YYREEE (reference sequence). This CDR3 contains 14 residues. DNA of the CDR3: TGTGCCAGCAGCTTGTGGGGACTAGCGGGGGAGGGGTTCTTC. Its protein product is CASSLWGLAGEGFF.

As for this clone: The same CDR3 arises from other DNA sequences in this sample as well. V gene TRBV15 combines with J gene TRBJ1-3; TRBD1 is a possible D gene (6 bases). Looked up from germline, CDR1 is LNHNV and CDR2 is YYDKDF (reference sequence). With 0 bases removed from V and 0 bases from J, the gap between germline ends came to 12 bases. This CDR3 spans 17 amino acids. CDR3 sequence reads: CATSRERGALSGNTIYF. The CDR3 DNA is TGTGCCACCAGCAGAGAACGGGGGGCTCTCTCTGGAAACACCATATATTTT. Using reference TRBV15 and TRBJ1-3 for the parts outside the CDR3, the full variable domain is DAMVIQNPRYQVTQFGKPVTLSCSQTLNHNVMYWYQQKSSQAPKLLFHYYDKDFNNEADTPDNFQSRRPNTSFCFLDIRSPGLGDTAMYLCATSRERGALSGNTIYFGEGSWLTVV.

The chain links TRBV25-1 to TRBJ1-1, with D possibly matching TRBD1 (6 bases). V lost 5 bases to trimming and J lost 3 bases, with 10 bases between them. This CDR3 is 13 amino acids long. Germline V gives CDR1 MGHDK, CDR2 SYGVNS. CDR3 region: CASSTGKYTEAFF. In DNA form, the CDR3 reads TGTGCCAGCAGTACAGGGAAGTACACTGAAGCTTTCTTT.

The V gene is TRBV30, the J gene TRBJ1-1; 8 nucleotides align to TRBD1. The junction had 8 bases not matched to a gene; V was cut back by 6 bases and J by 11 bases. This CDR3 region has 11 residues. Looked up from germline, CDR1 is GTSNPN and CDR2 is SVGIG (reference sequence). The CDR3 loop is CACLGTGGAFF. As DNA, the CDR3 is TGTGCCTGCCTCGGGACAGGTGGGGCTTTCTTT.

This rearrangement joins TRBV6-5 to TRBJ1-2; D perhaps matches TRBD1 (6 bases). Germline V gene data show CDR1 as MNHEY and CDR2 as SVGAGI. Trimming left V 3 bases short and J 6 bases short, with 11 bases between. CDR3 size: 13 residues. CDR3 residues: CASSYDRLNGYTF. The CDR3 DNA reads TGTGCCAGCAGTTATGACAGGTTAAATGGCTACACCTTC.

This clone was seen a few times. This chain connects TRBV11-2 to TRBJ1-6; D not resolved. The CDR3 totals 14 residues. V shed 7 bases and J shed 14 bases, with 21 bases lying between them. Germline V lookup: CDR1 SGHAT, CDR2 FQNNGV. This CDR3 is CASTYPGIVGTLHF. CDR3 nucleotides: TGTGCCAGCACCTACCCCGGGATCGTAGGTACCCTCCACTTT.

The rearrangement links TRBV18 to TRBJ1-1; possible D gene TRBD1, 6 bases. The CDR3 has 15 residues. V was clipped by 2 bases and J by 5 bases, with 15 bases between them. The germline V gene encodes CDR1 KGHSH and CDR2 LQKENI. DNA for the CDR3: TGTGCCAGCTCACCAATTATACAGGGTGGAACTGAAGCTTTCTTT. It specifies CASSPIIQGGTEAFF.

The chain recombines TRBV15 with TRBJ1-6, with TRBD1 identical over 8 bases. There are 15 residues in the CDR3. The V and J ends lost 7 bases and 16 bases, in that order; junction bases with no gene match: 18. Germline assignment: CDR1 LNHNV and CDR2 YYDKDF (reference sequence). The CDR3 coding sequence is TGTGCCACCACCCCGCGTAGTCAGGGGGCAAAACAACTCCACTTT. As protein: CATTPRSQGAKQLHF.

CDR3 sequence: CASSQTNRWEGYTF. CDR3 bases: TGCGCCAGCAGCCAAACCAATAGATGGGAGGGCTACACCTTC. The chain uses TRBV4-1 and TRBJ1-2; D unresolved. The CDR3 length is 14 residues. Trimming cost V 2 bases and J 8 bases, with 15 bases left between them. Germline assignment: CDR1 MGHRA and CDR2 YSYEKL.

The chain links TRBV29-1 to TRBJ1-2; 7 bases align to TRBD1. Germline assignment: CDR1 SQVTM and CDR2 ANQGSEA. The trim removed 1 base at V and 2 bases at J, leaving 10 bases unmatched. The CDR3 is 16 amino acids. The CDR3 protein is CSVEGPGGQHNYGYTF. The CDR3 coding sequence is TGCAGCGTTGAAGGACCCGGGGGACAGCACAACTATGGCTACACCTTC.

The CDR3 here is CAWTPGQGISNYGYTF. The CDR3 nucleotides are TGTGCCTGGACCCCGGGACAGGGGATTTCTAACTATGGCTACACCTTC. The chain links TRBV30 to TRBJ1-2; TRBD1 agrees at 10 bases. CDR1 is GTSNPN and CDR2 is SVGIG in the germline V gene (reference sequence). V gave up 4 bases and J gave up 0 bases; unmatched junction bases: 8. The CDR3 is 16 residues long.

The J gene is TRBJ1-2, the V gene TRBV7-2, with 7 bases matching TRBD1. Per the germline V gene, CDR1 is SGHTA and CDR2 is FQGNSA. This CDR3 is 14 amino acids long. V was pared by 5 bases and J by 5 bases, with 8 bases of the junction left unmatched. The CDR3 nucleotides read TGTGCCAGCAGCCCTGACAGGGATTCATATGGCTACACCTTC. This encodes CASSPDRDSYGYTF.

The chain couples TRBV5-1 to TRBJ1-4; D not resolved. Germline V lookup: CDR1 SGHRS, CDR2 YFSETQ. Between the trimmed V and J ends, which lost 5 bases and 0 bases, there was a span of 14 bases. The CDR3 is 16 amino acids. CDR3 bases: TGCGCCAGCAGAGAAGGCGGTATGGCAACTAATGAAAAACTGTTTTTT. Protein sequence: CASREGGMATNEKLFF.

The CDR3 sequence: CASLAEGRRAFF. Written as DNA, the CDR3 is TGTGCCAGCCTCGCCGAGGGCAGAAGGGCTTTCTTT. The chain is built from TRBV2 and TRBJ1-1, with no clear D. There are 12 residues in the CDR3. Germline CDR1 and CDR2: SNHLY and FYNNEI. Trimming took 8 bases from V and 11 from J, leaving 18 bases between them.

The genes are TRBV24-1 and TRBJ1-5, with 8 nucleotides matching TRBD1. The CDR3 has 16 residues. The ends lost 5 bases at V and 0 bases at J; junction bases unmatched: 5. Germline loops: CDR1 KGHDR, CDR2 SFDVKD. In DNA, the CDR3 is TGTGCCACCAGTGCCCCGACAGGGGTTAGCAATCAGCCCCAGCATTTT. This gives the protein CATSAPTGVSNQPQHF.

The chain joins TRBV7-6 to TRBJ1-5, with a weak D call TRBD1 (6 bases). This CDR3 region has 16 residues. The V gene lost 0 bases and the J gene lost 3 bases, with 12 bases spanning the gap. Germline CDR1 is SGHVS and CDR2 is FNYEAQ. The CDR3 DNA reads as TGTGCCAGCAGCTTAGCTTCGGGGGGCTTCAATCAGCCCCAGCATTTT. Its protein product is CASSLASGGFNQPQHF.

V gene TRBV5-1 combines with J gene TRBJ2-5, with TRBD1 matching over 7 bases. Germline CDR1 is SGHRS and CDR2 is YFSETQ. J lost 1 base, V lost 4 bases, and 7 bases had no gene match. This CDR3 spans 15 amino acids. This CDR3 is CASSPGTAFQETQYF. In DNA, the CDR3 is TGCGCCAGCAGCCCCGGGACAGCTTTCCAAGAGACCCAGTACTTC.

This chain links TRBV29-1 with TRBJ2-1, with 8 positions matching TRBD1. V shed 3 bases, J shed 9 bases, and the junction held 10 bases outside the gene matches. Looked up from germline, CDR1 is SQVTM and CDR2 is ANQGSEA. The CDR3 runs 14 residues. CDR3 residues: CSVEPPTGDVEQFF. In DNA form, the CDR3 reads TGCAGCGTTGAGCCCCCGACAGGGGACGTTGAGCAGTTCTTC.

This chain uses TRBV7-6 with TRBJ2-3, with 11 bases fitting TRBD2. V shed 5 bases and J 3 bases; nucleotides not matched to a gene: 16. The CDR3 contains 19 residues. CDR1 and CDR2 (germline): SGHVS, FNYEAQ. The CDR3 sequence is CASSPILAGAPFRTDTQYF. As DNA, the CDR3 is TGTGCCAGCAGCCCGATACTAGCGGGGGCCCCCTTTAGGACAGATACGCAGTATTTT.

This chain uses TRBV9 with TRBJ1-5; D is uncertain. Trimming took 4 bases from V and 6 from J, leaving 17 bases between them. CDR1 and CDR2 from the germline V gene are SGDLS and YYNGEE. The CDR3 extends over 15 amino acids. Written as DNA, the CDR3 is TGTGCCAGCAGCTCCGGAGGAGTTTTCAGTCAGCCCCAGCATTTT. It translates to CASSSGGVFSQPQHF.

The V and J genes are TRBV7-9 and TRBJ1-2; maybe TRBD1 (6 bases). The CDR3 extends over 15 amino acids. Deletions cut 5 bases from V and 4 bases from J, with 17 bases between. Germline V gene sequence: CDR1 SEHNR, CDR2 FQNEAQ (reference sequence). The CDR3 here is CASSPLAGASYGYTF. The CDR3 region has the DNA TGTGCCAGCAGCCCCCTGGCAGGGGCCTCCTATGGCTACACCTTC. The variable domain in full, completed from reference TRBV7-9 and TRBJ1-2, reads DTGVSQNPRHKITKRGQNVTFRCDPISEHNRLYWYRQTLGQGPEFLTYFQNEAQLEKSRLLSDRFSAERPKGSFSTLEIQRTEQGDSAMYLCASSPLAGASYGYTFGSGTRLTVV.

The rearrangement uses TRBV19 and TRBJ2-3, with D perhaps TRBD2 (6 bases). The V end lost 11 bases, the J end lost 2 bases, and 20 bases lay between the germline ends. CDR1 and CDR2 from the germline V gene are LNHDA and SQIVND (reference sequence). CDR3 length: 15 residues. The CDR3 loop reads CASNPTRGFTDTQYF. The CDR3 DNA sequence: TGTGCCTCCAATCCGACTAGAGGGTTCACAGATACGCAGTATTTT.

This chain connects TRBV2 to TRBJ2-7; D gene uncertain. The CDR3 length is 14 residues. Trimming removed 1 base from V and 3 bases from J, with 10 bases in between. Per the germline V gene, CDR1 is SNHLY and CDR2 is FYNNEI. The CDR3 reads CASSEGWRRYEQYF. The CDR3 DNA follows: TGTGCCAGCAGTGAAGGGTGGCGGCGCTACGAGCAGTACTTC.

The chain has TRBV7-9 and TRBJ2-5; D call uncertain. Trimming pared 6 bases from V and 0 bases from J, leaving 17 bases between. Germline assignment: CDR1 SEHNR and CDR2 FQNEAQ (reference sequence). The CDR3 sequence is 16 residues long. The CDR3 sequence is CASSRSHDLYQETQYF. The CDR3, as DNA: TGTGCCAGCAGTCGTAGCCATGACCTCTACCAAGAGACCCAGTACTTC.

The CDR3 loop reads CASSNDRGTGANVLTF. In DNA form, the CDR3 reads TGTGCCAGCAGTAATGATCGGGGAACTGGGGCCAACGTCCTGACTTTC. The chain is built from TRBV6-4 and TRBJ2-6; D is perhaps TRBD2 (5 bases). V lost 5 bases and J lost 2, with 13 bases in between. Germline values: CDR1 MRHNA, CDR2 SNTAGT. CDR3 length: 16 amino acids.

The genes are TRBV27 and TRBJ1-2; 8 bases agree with TRBD1. Per germline, CDR1 MNHEY and CDR2 SMNVEV (reference sequence). The CDR3 spans 13 residues. Unmatched junction bases numbered 5, after V lost 3 bases and J lost 8 bases. CDR3 bases: TGTGCCAGCAGTTTCGGACAGGGTTGGGGCTACACCTTC. Its translation: CASSFGQGWGYTF.

This chain links TRBV19 with TRBJ1-6, with 8 bases identical to TRBD1. Germline V gene data show CDR1 as LNHDA and CDR2 as SQIVND (reference sequence). The V gene end was trimmed by 5 bases and the J gene end by 6 bases; junction bases not matched to a gene: 9. The CDR3 has 16 amino acids. CDR3 sequence: CASSAGQGPGNSPLHF. In nucleotides, the CDR3 is TGTGCCAGTAGTGCCGGACAGGGTCCGGGTAATTCACCCCTCCACTTT. The full variable domain, with the rest looked up from reference TRBV19 and TRBJ1-6, is DGGITQSPKYLFRKEGQNVTLSCEQNLNHDAMYWYRQDPGQGLRLIYYSQIVNDFQKGDIAEGYSVSREKKESFPLTVTSAQKNPTAFYLCASSAGQGPGNSPLHFGNGTRLTVT.

The chain combines TRBV5-4 with TRBJ1-5; D is unresolved. Per the germline V gene, CDR1 is SGHNT and CDR2 is YYREEE (reference sequence). V lost 4 bases to trimming and J lost 4 bases, with 15 bases between them. CDR3 size: 15 residues. The CDR3 DNA follows: TGTGCCAGCAGCACTCCGCCCCGAGGGAATCAGCCCCAGCATTTT. Protein sequence: CASSTPPRGNQPQHF.

This chain links TRBV2 with TRBJ1-2, with 9 positions matching TRBD1. The germline CDR1 and CDR2 sequences are SNHLY and FYNNEI. The CDR3 has 15 residues. V shed 6 bases and J 2 bases; nucleotides not matched to a gene: 7. The CDR3 sequence: CASRGTGLRNYGYTF. The CDR3 DNA follows: TGTGCCAGCAGGGGGACAGGGTTGAGGAACTATGGCTACACCTTC.

DNA of the CDR3: TGCGCCAGCAGCTTGGCGGGACAGGGGGTCCTCTCCTACGAGCAGTACTTC. This gives the protein CASSLAGQGVLSYEQYF. This chain joins TRBV5-1 and TRBJ2-7, with 11 bases lining up with TRBD1. The CDR3 has 17 residues. Trimming at V came to 0 bases and at J to 0 bases, leaving 5 bases not matched to a gene. Germline CDR1 reads SGHRS; CDR2 reads YFSETQ. The whole variable domain, filled in from reference TRBV5-1 and TRBJ2-7, reads KAGVTQTPRYLIKTRGQQVTLSCSPISGHRSVSWYQQTPGQGLQFLFEYFSETQRNKGNFPGRFSGRQFSNSRSEMNVSTLELGDSALYLCASSLAGQGVLSYEQYFGPGTRLTVT.

This clone was found once. The J gene is TRBJ1-2, the V gene TRBV4-2; TRBD1 matches 10 bases. Trimming at V came to 0 bases and at J to 7 bases, leaving 8 bases not matched to a gene. Looked up from germline, CDR1 is LGHNA and CDR2 is YNFKEQ. The CDR3 runs to 16 residues. The CDR3, as DNA: TGTGCCAGCAGCCAAGAATGGAGGGACAGGGGCTCTGGCTACACCTTC. This encodes CASSQEWRDRGSGYTF.